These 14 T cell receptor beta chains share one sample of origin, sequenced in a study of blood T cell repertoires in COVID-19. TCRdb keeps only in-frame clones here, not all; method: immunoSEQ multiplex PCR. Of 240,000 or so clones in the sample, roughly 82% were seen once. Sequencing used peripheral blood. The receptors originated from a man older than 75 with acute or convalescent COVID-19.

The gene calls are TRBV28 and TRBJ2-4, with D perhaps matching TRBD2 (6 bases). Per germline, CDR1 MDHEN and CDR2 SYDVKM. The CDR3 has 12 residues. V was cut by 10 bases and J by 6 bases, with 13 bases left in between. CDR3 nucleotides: TGTGCCACCCAATCCGGGGGAAACATTCAGTACTTC. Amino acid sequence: CATQSGGNIQYF.

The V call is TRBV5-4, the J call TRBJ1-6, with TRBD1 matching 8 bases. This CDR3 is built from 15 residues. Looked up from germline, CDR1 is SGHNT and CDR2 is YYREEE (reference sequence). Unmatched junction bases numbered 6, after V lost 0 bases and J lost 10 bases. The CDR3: CASSLDARGRSPLHF. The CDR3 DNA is TGTGCCAGCAGCTTGGATGCCAGGGGGCGATCACCCCTCCACTTT.

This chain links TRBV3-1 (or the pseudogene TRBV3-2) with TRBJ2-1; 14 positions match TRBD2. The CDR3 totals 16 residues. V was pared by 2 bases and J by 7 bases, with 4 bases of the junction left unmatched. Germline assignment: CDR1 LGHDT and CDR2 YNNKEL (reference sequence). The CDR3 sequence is CASSQPGTSGSNEQFF. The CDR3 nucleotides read TGTGCCAGCAGCCAACCTGGGACTAGCGGGAGTAATGAGCAGTTCTTC.

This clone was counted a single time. The CDR3 reads CASSLGQFYGYTF. The CDR3 region has the DNA TGTGCCAGCAGTCTCGGACAGTTCTATGGCTACACCTTC. This rearrangement joins TRBV28 to TRBJ1-2, with a weak D call TRBD1 (6 bases). Germline V gene lookup returns CDR1 MDHEN and CDR2 SYDVKM. V lost 5 bases, J lost 4 bases, and 11 bases lay in between. This CDR3 contains 13 residues.

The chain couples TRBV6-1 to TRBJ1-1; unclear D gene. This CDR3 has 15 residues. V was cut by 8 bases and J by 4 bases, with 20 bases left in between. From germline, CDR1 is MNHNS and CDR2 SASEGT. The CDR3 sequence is CASFLVGVEGTEAFF. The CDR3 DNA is TGTGCCAGCTTCCTCGTGGGCGTAGAGGGCACTGAAGCTTTCTTT.

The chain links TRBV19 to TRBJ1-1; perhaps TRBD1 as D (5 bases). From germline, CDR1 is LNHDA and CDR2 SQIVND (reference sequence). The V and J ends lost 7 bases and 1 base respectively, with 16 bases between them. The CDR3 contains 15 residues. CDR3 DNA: TGTGCCAGTACCAATCGGAGGGGTGGGAACACTGAAGCTTTCTTT. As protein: CASTNRRGGNTEAFF.

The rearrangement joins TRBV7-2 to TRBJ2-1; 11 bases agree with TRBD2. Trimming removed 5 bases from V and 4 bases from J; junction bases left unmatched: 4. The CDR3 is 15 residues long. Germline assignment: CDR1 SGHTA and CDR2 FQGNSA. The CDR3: CASSPSSGGYNEQFF. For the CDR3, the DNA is TGTGCCAGCAGCCCCTCTAGCGGGGGGTACAATGAGCAGTTCTTC.

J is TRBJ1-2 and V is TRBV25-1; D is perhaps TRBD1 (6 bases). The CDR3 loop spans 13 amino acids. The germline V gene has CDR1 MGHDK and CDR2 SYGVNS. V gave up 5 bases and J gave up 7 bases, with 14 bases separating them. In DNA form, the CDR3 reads TGTGCCAGCAGTCGGACAGCCATCGGTGGCTACACCTTC. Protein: CASSRTAIGGYTF.

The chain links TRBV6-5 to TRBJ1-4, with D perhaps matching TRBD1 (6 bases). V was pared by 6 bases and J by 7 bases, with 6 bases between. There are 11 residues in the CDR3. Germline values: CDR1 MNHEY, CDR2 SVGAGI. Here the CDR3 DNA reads TGTGCCAGCAGCAGGGGTGAAAAACTGTTTTTT. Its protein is CASSRGEKLFF.

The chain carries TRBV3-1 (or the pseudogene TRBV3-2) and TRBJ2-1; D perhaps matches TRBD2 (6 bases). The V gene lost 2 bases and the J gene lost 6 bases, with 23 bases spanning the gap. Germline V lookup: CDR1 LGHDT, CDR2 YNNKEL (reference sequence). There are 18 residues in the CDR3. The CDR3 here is CASSQPRALGGCFNEQFF. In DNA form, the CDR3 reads TGTGCCAGCAGCCAACCCCGGGCCTTGGGAGGCTGTTTCAATGAGCAGTTCTTC.

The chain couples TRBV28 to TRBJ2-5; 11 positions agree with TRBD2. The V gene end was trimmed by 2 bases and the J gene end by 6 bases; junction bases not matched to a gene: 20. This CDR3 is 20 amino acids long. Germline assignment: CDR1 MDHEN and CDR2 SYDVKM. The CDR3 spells CASSLRAMLAGGGESKTQYF. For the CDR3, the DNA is TGTGCCAGCAGTTTAAGGGCGATGCTAGCGGGAGGAGGTGAATCAAAGACCCAGTACTTC. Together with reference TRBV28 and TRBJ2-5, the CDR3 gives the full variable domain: DVKVTQSSRYLVKRTGEKVFLECVQDMDHENMFWYRQDPGLGLRLIYFSYDVKMKEKGDIPEGYSVSREKKERFSLILESASTNQTSMYLCASSLRAMLAGGGESKTQYFGPGTRLLVL.

CDR3 protein: CASHSTGSSYEQYF. In DNA, the CDR3 is TGCGCCAGCCATTCTACGGGGAGCTCCTACGAGCAGTACTTC. This chain uses TRBV5-1 with TRBJ2-7; a weak D match, TRBD2 (5 bases). This CDR3 region has 14 residues. Trimming removed 7 bases from V and 0 bases from J, with 14 bases in between. The germline gives CDR1 SGHRS, CDR2 YFSETQ.

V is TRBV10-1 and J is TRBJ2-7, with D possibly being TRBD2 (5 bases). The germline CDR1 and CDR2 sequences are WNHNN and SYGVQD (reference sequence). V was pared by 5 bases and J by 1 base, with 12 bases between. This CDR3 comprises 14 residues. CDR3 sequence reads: CASSKEVLSYEQYF. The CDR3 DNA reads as TGCGCCAGCAGTAAGGAGGTTTTGTCCTACGAGCAGTACTTC.

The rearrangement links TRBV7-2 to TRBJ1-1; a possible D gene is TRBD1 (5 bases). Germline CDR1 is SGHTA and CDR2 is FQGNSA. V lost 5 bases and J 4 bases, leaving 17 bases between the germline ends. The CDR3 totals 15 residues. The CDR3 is CASSVRAPGGTEAFF. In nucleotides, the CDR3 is TGTGCCAGCAGCGTCCGGGCCCCGGGGGGCACTGAAGCTTTCTTT.